The 5 T cell receptor beta chains in this list originate from one sample, sequenced in a study of radiotherapy plus CTLA-4 blockade in lung cancer. Only in-frame clones appear in the TCRdb table, and some are missing; sequencing was by immunoSEQ multiplex PCR. The table has 45,000 to 75,000 clones, around 80% seen once. The sample in question was peripheral blood, obtained from a patient treated with radiotherapy plus ipilimumab. The receptors derive from a human donor with non-small cell lung cancer who had a partial response to radiotherapy plus ipilimumab.

The chain employs TRBV7-9 and TRBJ2-5, with D possibly matching TRBD2 (7 bases). The J call may be mistaken, given a closer DNA end match to TRBJ2-7. The CDR3 loop spans 16 amino acids. Germline values: CDR1 SEHNR, CDR2 FQNEAQ (reference sequence). CDR3 amino acids: CASSKVGAGATYEQYF. The DNA for the CDR3 is TGTGCCAGCAGCAAAGTCGGCGCGGGGGCCACCTACGAGCAGTACTTC.

Comments on this clone: Other DNA sequences within the sample encode an identical CDR3. The chain couples TRBV27 to TRBJ2-7, with 7 nucleotides matching TRBD1. Germline loops: CDR1 MNHEY, CDR2 SMNVEV (reference sequence). V gave up 8 bases and J gave up 1 base; unmatched junction bases: 11. The CDR3 loop spans 15 amino acids. The CDR3 nucleotides read TGTGCCAGCTCAAAATCCGGGACAGTGTCCTACGAGCAGTACTTC. Translated, it gives CASSKSGTVSYEQYF.

About this clone: Its ends do not fully match the called genes, so a read error is possible. The CDR3 region has the DNA TGTGCCAGCAACGGACAGGGAAGGAACGCTGAAGCTTTCTTT. Residues: CASNGQGRNAEAFF. The chain has TRBV6-6 and TRBJ1-1, with 8 positions matching TRBD1. Germline CDR1 reads MNHNY; CDR2 reads SVGAGI (reference sequence). The CDR3 sequence is 14 residues long.

This clone was observed a few times. The V call is TRBV19, the J call TRBJ2-7, with 9 bases fitting TRBD1. The CDR3 covers 15 residues. With V trimmed by 3 bases and J by 2 bases, 5 bases remained unmatched. Germline assignment: CDR1 LNHDA and CDR2 SQIVND (reference sequence). The CDR3 region has the DNA TGTGCCAGTAGTATGGGACAGGGTAACGCCTACGAGCAGTACTTC. It translates to CASSMGQGNAYEQYF.

This sequence joins TRBV21-1 and TRBJ1-2; TRBD1 is taken as the D call from the table, unchecked against the DNA. TRBV21-1 is assigned pseudogene status. This CDR3 has 15 residues. The CDR3 protein is CASSKTGKKAYGYTF. In nucleotides, the CDR3 is TGTGCCAGCAGCAAGACAGGGAAGAAGGCTTATGGCTACACCTTC.